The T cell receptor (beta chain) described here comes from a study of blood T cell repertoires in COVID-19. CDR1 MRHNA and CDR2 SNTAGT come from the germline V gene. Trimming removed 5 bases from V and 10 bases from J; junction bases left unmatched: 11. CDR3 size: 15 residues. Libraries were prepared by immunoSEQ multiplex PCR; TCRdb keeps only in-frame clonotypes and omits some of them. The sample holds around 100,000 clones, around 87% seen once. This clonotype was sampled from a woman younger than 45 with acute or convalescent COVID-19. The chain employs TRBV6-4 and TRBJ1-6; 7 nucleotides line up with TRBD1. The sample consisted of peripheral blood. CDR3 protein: CASSPWTGPNSPLHF. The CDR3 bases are TGTGCCAGCAGTCCTTGGACAGGACCCAACTCACCCCTCCACTTT.